These 18 T cell receptor beta chains came from one sample sequenced in a study of blood T cell repertoires in COVID-19 (dated by TCRdb to 2019 to 2021). Libraries were built with the immunoSEQ multiplex PCR assay. Imported from immuneACCESS, the table was reduced by TCRdb to in-frame sequences with V and J called. These copies leave out some clones; in studies compared against another copy, an unresolved V gene accounts for under half, and the cause of the remainder is not known. A total of over 200,000 clones appear in this sample, 75% to 85% of them only once. The leading ten clones occupy over 0.95% of the sample. Source material: peripheral blood. The origin of the receptors is a woman aged 25-40 years with COVID-19, enrolled during active disease.

This CDR3 is CASSLAGTSVSYEQYF. The CDR3 DNA reads as TGTGCCAGCAGCTTAGCTGGGACTAGCGTCTCCTACGAGCAGTACTTC. The V call is TRBV7-2, the J call TRBJ2-7, with 10 nucleotides matching TRBD2. The germline V gene encodes CDR1 SGHTA and CDR2 FQGNSA. J lost 0 bases, V lost 0 bases, and 2 bases had no gene match. There are 16 residues in the CDR3.

The rearrangement links TRBV14 to TRBJ1-2; possible D gene TRBD1, 5 bases. CDR3 length: 14 residues. Trimming took off 4 bases at V and 8 bases at J, with 17 bases between the two ends. CDR1 and CDR2 (germline): SGHDN, FVKESK. CDR3 amino acids: CASSLVVGAKGYTF. For the CDR3, the DNA is TGTGCCAGCAGCCTGGTGGTAGGGGCGAAAGGCTACACCTTC.

The chain carries TRBV6-2 or TRBV6-3 and TRBJ2-7; TRBD2 aligns across 8 bases. This CDR3 spans 15 amino acids. J gave up 1 base and V 0 bases, and 2 bases lay outside the gene matches. CDR1 and CDR2 from the germline V gene are MNHEY and SVGEGT. The CDR3 reads CASSYSTSESYEQYF. The CDR3 bases are TGTGCCAGCAGTTACTCGACTAGCGAGTCCTACGAGCAGTACTTC.

This clone appeared a few times. The chain employs TRBV7-8 and TRBJ1-1; D call uncertain. The CDR3 is 12 amino acids. Per the germline V gene, CDR1 is SGHVS and CDR2 is FQNEAQ. The ends were cut back, 0 bases at V and 10 bases at J, with 9 bases in the middle. The CDR3 nucleotides are TGTGCCAGCAGCTTAGCTAACGGAGGAGCTTTCTTT. It is translated as CASSLANGGAFF.

This chain connects TRBV27 to TRBJ1-2, with D possibly TRBD1 on 5 matching bases. V was shortened by 5 bases and J by 0 bases, with 19 bases between the two germline ends. CDR1 is MNHEY and CDR2 is SMNVEV in the germline V gene (reference sequence). This CDR3 has 17 amino acids. The CDR3 region is CASSPITMTDPNYGYTF. CDR3 DNA: TGTGCCAGCAGTCCGATAACGATGACAGATCCTAACTATGGCTACACCTTC.

The chain employs TRBV5-1 and TRBJ2-2; 9 positions agree with TRBD2. CDR1 and CDR2 (germline): SGHRS, YFSETQ. This CDR3 comprises 17 residues. V was clipped by 4 bases and J by 5 bases; unmatched bases: 12. CDR3 bases: TGCGCCAGCAGCGTCCTTGGCGGGAGGGCGGTAACCGGGGAGCTGTTTTTT. The encoded protein is CASSVLGGRAVTGELFF.

V and J are TRBV18 and TRBJ2-7, with D possibly being TRBD1 (6 bases). The CDR3 length is 15 residues. Germline V lookup: CDR1 KGHSH, CDR2 LQKENI. Between the trimmed V and J ends, which lost 5 bases and 5 bases, there was a span of 19 bases. The CDR3 is CASSKEGGKGNEQYF. CDR3 in DNA: TGTGCCAGCTCAAAGGAAGGGGGTAAGGGAAACGAGCAGTACTTC. The full variable domain, in which reference TRBV18 and TRBJ2-7 provide the parts outside the CDR3, is NAGVMQNPRHLVRRRGQEARLRCSPMKGHSHVYWYRQLPEEGLKFMVYLQKENIIDESGMPKERFSAEFPKEGPSILRIQQVVRGDSAAYFCASSKEGGKGNEQYFGPGTRLTVT.

This clone was recorded once. The chain carries TRBV21-1 and TRBJ1-4; the D segment call TRBD1 is taken from the table without a DNA check. TRBV21-1 constitutes a pseudogene. The CDR3 has 17 amino acids. The CDR3 DNA sequence: TGTGCCAGCATCCGGGACAGAATACTAGGGACTAATGAAAAACTGTTTTTT. Amino acids: CASIRDRILGTNEKLFF.

The chain uses TRBV7-6 and TRBJ1-5; D unclear. V shed 5 bases and J shed 5 bases, with 16 bases lying between them. The germline CDR1 and CDR2 sequences are SGHVS and FNYEAQ. This CDR3 is 15 amino acids long. The CDR3, as DNA: TGTGCCAGCAGCCGCGGCCAGACCTGGGATCAGCCCCAGCATTTT. Translation: CASSRGQTWDQPQHF.

This sequence joins TRBV9 and TRBJ2-1; TRBD1 might be the D (6 bases). V lost 4 bases and J 5 bases, leaving 10 bases between the germline ends. Germline V gives CDR1 SGDLS, CDR2 YYNGEE. This CDR3 region has 13 residues. The CDR3: CASSSQGDNEQFF. CDR3 bases: TGTGCCAGCAGCTCACAGGGAGACAATGAGCAGTTCTTC.

The chain recombines TRBV18 with TRBJ1-5, with TRBD1 matching over 7 bases. CDR3 length equals 14 residues. Germline CDR1 reads KGHSH; CDR2 reads LQKENI. V lost 2 bases to trimming and J lost 5 bases; unmatched junction nucleotides: 3. CDR3 bases: TGTGCCAGCTCACCATTCAGGGGGGATCAGCCCCAGCATTTT. Its translation is CASSPFRGDQPQHF.

V usage is TRBV15 and J usage is TRBJ1-1; TRBD1 agrees at 7 bases. Trimming took 5 bases from V and 7 from J; bases not matched to a gene: 7. The CDR3 sequence is 13 residues long. Germline values: CDR1 LNHNV, CDR2 YYDKDF (reference sequence). Here the CDR3 reads CATSGFTGDEAFF. The DNA of the CDR3 is TGTGCCACCAGCGGATTTACAGGGGATGAAGCTTTCTTT.

Here the CDR3 DNA reads TGTGCCAGCAGTGATCTCCCCCGGGGTGAGCAGTTCTTC. Translated: CASSDLPRGEQFF. The rearrangement uses TRBV2 and TRBJ2-1, with D possibly being TRBD2 (5 bases). CDR1 is SNHLY and CDR2 is FYNNEI in the germline V gene. This CDR3 contains 13 residues. Trimming took off 3 bases at V and 9 bases at J, with 12 bases between the two ends.

V usage is TRBV2 and J usage is TRBJ2-1; weak D call: TRBD1 (5 bases). The CDR3 runs to 13 residues. The V end lost 2 bases, the J end lost 8 bases, and 10 bases lay between the germline ends. Germline values: CDR1 SNHLY, CDR2 FYNNEI. The CDR3 bases are TGTGCCAGCAGTGAACTCGGCAGGGATGAGCAGTTCTTC. Its translation: CASSELGRDEQFF.

This clone was observed a single time. This rearrangement joins TRBV30 to TRBJ1-2; TRBD1 agrees at 8 bases. Germline values: CDR1 GTSNPN, CDR2 SVGIG (reference sequence). The CDR3 length is 12 residues. The trim removed 4 bases at V and 4 bases at J, leaving 2 bases unmatched. Here the CDR3 DNA reads TGTGCCTGGACAGGGGGCCGCTATGGCTACACCTTC. Residues: CAWTGGRYGYTF.

The chain uses TRBV6-5 and TRBJ1-2; the match to TRBD1 covers 8 bases. Germline V lookup: CDR1 MNHEY, CDR2 SVGAGI. V lost 2 bases and J lost 8; bases outside the gene matches: 4. The CDR3 spans 13 residues. The CDR3 reads CASSYISGGGYTF. In DNA, the CDR3 is TGTGCCAGCAGTTACATCTCAGGGGGCGGCTACACCTTC.

The rearrangement joins TRBV6-2 or TRBV6-3 to TRBJ1-2; D might be TRBD1 (6 bases). Trimming removed 5 bases at V and 8 bases at J, with 24 bases between. Germline-derived CDR1 and CDR2 are MNHEY and SVGEGT. This CDR3 comprises 16 residues. CDR3 in amino acids: CASSRPVGAGRLGYTF. For the CDR3, the DNA is TGTGCCAGCAGTAGGCCGGTGGGGGCAGGGCGGCTCGGCTACACCTTC.

The chain is built from TRBV6-2 or TRBV6-3 and TRBJ2-4, with 7 bases fitting TRBD1. This CDR3 contains 16 residues. J was trimmed by 8 bases and V by 2 bases; bases with no gene match: 12. CDR1 MNHEY and CDR2 SVGEGT come from the germline V gene. DNA for the CDR3: TGTGCCAGCAGTTACGCCGGAGAGGGGGCTGGAGACATTCAGTACTTC. Amino acid sequence: CASSYAGEGAGDIQYF.